The 5 T cell receptor beta chains given below trace back to one sample, sequenced in a study of shared clonotypes between healthy human individuals. This table comes from immunoSEQ multiplex PCR, and its TCRdb copy is limited to in-frame clones, with some not included. This sample has 560,000 or so clones; approximately 96% occur once, and the top ten carry around 0.1%. Only CD45RO-negative cells positively selected for CCR7 counted as naive CD8 cells, so terminally differentiated effector memory CD45RA+ cells were excluded. Sample: naive CD8+ T cells sorted from blood. Receptors originate from a woman in her twenties or thirties in good health.

The chain is built from TRBV29-1 and TRBJ2-2; D not resolved. CDR3 length: 11 residues. The ends were cut back, 5 bases at V and 4 bases at J, with 5 bases in the middle. Per the germline V gene, CDR1 is SQVTM and CDR2 is ANQGSEA. The chain's CDR3 is CSVLRTGELFF. The DNA of the CDR3 is TGCAGCGTTCTCCGCACCGGGGAGCTGTTTTTT.

This rearrangement joins TRBV14 to TRBJ2-7, with D maybe TRBD1 (6 bases). Per germline, CDR1 SGHDN and CDR2 FVKESK. The CDR3 runs to 15 residues. V was pared by 4 bases and J by 5 bases, with 18 bases between. CDR3 sequence reads: CASSLEQGYWDEQYF. As DNA, the CDR3 is TGTGCCAGCAGCCTCGAACAGGGCTACTGGGACGAGCAGTACTTC.

The chain has TRBV7-2 and TRBJ2-3; 14 positions match TRBD2. The CDR3 has 16 amino acids. The V gene's germline CDR1 is SGHTA and CDR2 FQGNSA. J lost 5 bases, V lost 5 bases, and 6 bases had no gene match. The CDR3 protein is CASSPGLAGEGDTQYF. The DNA of the CDR3 is TGTGCCAGCAGCCCGGGACTAGCGGGAGAGGGAGATACGCAGTATTTT.

This clone was observed once. V gene TRBV2 combines with J gene TRBJ2-7, with D tentatively TRBD2 (6 bases). The CDR3 sequence is 14 residues long. CDR1 and CDR2 (germline): SNHLY, FYNNEI. Trimming removed 10 bases at V and 0 bases at J, with 16 bases between. The DNA of the CDR3 is TGTGCCACTTGGCGGGGTAGCAGCTCCTACGAGCAGTACTTC. Protein product: CATWRGSSSYEQYF.

The chain uses TRBV28 and TRBJ1-2; D gene unclear. Trimming took 5 bases from V and 4 from J, leaving 20 bases between them. CDR3 length: 16 residues. Looked up from germline, CDR1 is MDHEN and CDR2 is SYDVKM. The chain's CDR3 is CASSPTSVLWPYGYTF. The CDR3 bases are TGTGCCAGCAGTCCGACGTCGGTACTCTGGCCCTATGGCTACACCTTC.